This T cell receptor (beta chain) was documented in a study of T cells in Graves' hyperthyroidism and ophthalmopathy. Study at large: Pretreatment peripheral blood was obtained at initial diagnosis.

Regions amplified from RNA transcripts were the TCR beta CDR3 regions. When the TCR CDR3 underwent first-round RT-PCR, the HTBI primer set was used. TCRdb called the multiplex PCR reads again in MiXCR, with one record for every CDR3 protein. The table lists roughly 650,000 distinct CDR3 sequences, about 16% of them singletons. This clonotype turned up a few times. This CDR3 has 13 residues. V lost 6 bases and J lost 3, with 15 bases in between. Germline CDR1 and CDR2: SQVTM and ANQGSEA. J is TRBJ2-7 and V is TRBV29-1, with TRBD2 as a possible D gene (7 bases). Sequencing input: blood. The sequence was obtained from a middle-aged woman with Graves' ophthalmopathy. CDR3 coding DNA: TGCAGCGTCGGGGGCGGGAGAGGCTACGAGCAGTACTTC. Translation: CSVGGGRGYEQYF.